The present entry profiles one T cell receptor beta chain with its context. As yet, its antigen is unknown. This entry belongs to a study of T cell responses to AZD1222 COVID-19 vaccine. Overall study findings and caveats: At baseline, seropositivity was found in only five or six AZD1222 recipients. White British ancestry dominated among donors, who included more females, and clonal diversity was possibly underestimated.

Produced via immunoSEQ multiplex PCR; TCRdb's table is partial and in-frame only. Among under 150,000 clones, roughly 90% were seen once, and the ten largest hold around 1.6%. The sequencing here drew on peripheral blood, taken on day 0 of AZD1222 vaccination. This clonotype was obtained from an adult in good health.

Here the CDR3 reads CASSFQAVHTF. CDR3 DNA: TGTGCCAGCAGCTTTCAGGCCGTTCACACCTTC. The chain employs TRBV6-5 and TRBJ1-2, with D hard to call. The ends were cut back, 6 bases at V and 12 bases at J, with 14 bases in the middle. CDR1 MNHEY and CDR2 SVGAGI come from the germline V gene. The CDR3 spans 11 residues.